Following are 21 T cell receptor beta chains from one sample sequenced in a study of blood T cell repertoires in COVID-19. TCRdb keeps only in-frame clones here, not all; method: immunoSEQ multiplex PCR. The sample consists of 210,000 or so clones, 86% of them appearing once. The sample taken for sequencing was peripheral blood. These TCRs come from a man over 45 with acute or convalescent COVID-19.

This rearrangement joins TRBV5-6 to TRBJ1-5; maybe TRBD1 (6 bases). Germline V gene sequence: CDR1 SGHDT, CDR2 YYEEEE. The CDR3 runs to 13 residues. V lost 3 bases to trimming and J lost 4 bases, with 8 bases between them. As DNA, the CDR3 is TGTGCCAGCAGCTACGACAGGAATCAGCCCCAGCATTTT. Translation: CASSYDRNQPQHF.

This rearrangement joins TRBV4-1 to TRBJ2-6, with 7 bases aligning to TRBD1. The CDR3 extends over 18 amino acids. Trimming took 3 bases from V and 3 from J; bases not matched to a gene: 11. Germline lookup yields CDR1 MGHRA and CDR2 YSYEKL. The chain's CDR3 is CASSHRQGTGDGANVLTF. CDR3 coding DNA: TGCGCCAGCAGCCATCGACAGGGAACTGGAGATGGGGCCAACGTCCTGACTTTC.

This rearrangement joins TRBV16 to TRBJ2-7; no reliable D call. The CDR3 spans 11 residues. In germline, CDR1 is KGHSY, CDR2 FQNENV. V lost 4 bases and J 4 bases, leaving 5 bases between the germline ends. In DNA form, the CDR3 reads TGTGCCAGCAGCCCTGAGTACGAGCAGTACTTC. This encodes CASSPEYEQYF. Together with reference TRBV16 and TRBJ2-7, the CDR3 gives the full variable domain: GEEVAQTPKHLVRGEGQKAKLYCAPIKGHSYVFWYQQVLKNEFKFLISFQNENVFDETGMPKERFSAKCLPNSPCSLEIQATKLEDSAVYFCASSPEYEQYFGPGTRLTVT.

CDR3 amino acids: CASSGLADEETQYF. In DNA form, the CDR3 reads TGTGCCAGCAGTGGTCTAGCGGATGAAGAGACCCAGTACTTC. The rearrangement links TRBV2 to TRBJ2-5; 7 nucleotides line up with TRBD2. With V trimmed by 4 bases and J by 3 bases, 5 bases remained unmatched. Germline V gene lookup returns CDR1 SNHLY and CDR2 FYNNEI. The CDR3 is made up of 14 amino acids.

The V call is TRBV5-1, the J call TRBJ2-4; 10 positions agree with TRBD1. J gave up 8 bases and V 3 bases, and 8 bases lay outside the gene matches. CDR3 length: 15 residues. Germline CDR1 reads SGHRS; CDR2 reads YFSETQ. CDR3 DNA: TGCGCCAGCAGCTCTAGTCCCGGGACAGGGGACATTCAGTACTTC. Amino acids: CASSSSPGTGDIQYF. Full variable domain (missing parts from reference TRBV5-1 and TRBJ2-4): KAGVTQTPRYLIKTRGQQVTLSCSPISGHRSVSWYQQTPGQGLQFLFEYFSETQRNKGNFPGRFSGRQFSNSRSEMNVSTLELGDSALYLCASSSSPGTGDIQYFGAGTRLSVL.

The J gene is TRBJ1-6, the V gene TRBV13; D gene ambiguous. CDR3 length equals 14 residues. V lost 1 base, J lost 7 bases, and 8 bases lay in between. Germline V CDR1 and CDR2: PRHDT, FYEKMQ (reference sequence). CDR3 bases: TGTGCCAGCAGCTTAGCGCACGGGAATTCACCCCTCCACTTT. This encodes CASSLAHGNSPLHF.

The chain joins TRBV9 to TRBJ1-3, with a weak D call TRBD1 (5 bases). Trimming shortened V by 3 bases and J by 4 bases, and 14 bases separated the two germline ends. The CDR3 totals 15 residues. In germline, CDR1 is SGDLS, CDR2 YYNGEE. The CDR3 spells CASSAGGTYGNTIYF. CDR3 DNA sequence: TGTGCCAGCAGCGCCGGGGGGACGTACGGAAACACCATATATTTT.

The CDR3 nucleotides read TGTGCCAGCAGCCAAGATTTTGTCAACAATGAGCAGTTCTTC. This translates into CASSQDFVNNEQFF. This chain uses TRBV3-1 (or the pseudogene TRBV3-2) with TRBJ2-1, with no clear D. In germline, CDR1 is LGHDT, CDR2 YNNKEL (reference sequence). The germline V and J ends were trimmed by 0 bases and 5 bases, with 8 bases remaining between them. The CDR3 has 14 residues.

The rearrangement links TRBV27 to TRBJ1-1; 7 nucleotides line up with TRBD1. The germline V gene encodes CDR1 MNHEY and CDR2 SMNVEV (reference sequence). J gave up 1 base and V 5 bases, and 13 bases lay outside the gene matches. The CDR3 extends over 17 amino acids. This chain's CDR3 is CASSPHGQVGPNTEAFF. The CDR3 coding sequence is TGTGCCAGCAGTCCGCATGGACAGGTGGGGCCGAACACTGAAGCTTTCTTT.

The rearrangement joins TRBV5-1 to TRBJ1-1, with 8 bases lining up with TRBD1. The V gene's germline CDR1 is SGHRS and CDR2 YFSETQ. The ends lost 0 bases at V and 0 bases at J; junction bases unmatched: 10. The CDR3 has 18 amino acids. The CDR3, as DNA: TGCGCCAGCAGCTTGGGGCCCTTACGACAGGGGCTGAACACTGAAGCTTTCTTT. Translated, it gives CASSLGPLRQGLNTEAFF.

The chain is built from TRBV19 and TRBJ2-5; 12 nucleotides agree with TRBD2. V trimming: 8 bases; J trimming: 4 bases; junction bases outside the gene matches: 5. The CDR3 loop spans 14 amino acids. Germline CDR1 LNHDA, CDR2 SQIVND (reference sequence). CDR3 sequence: CASRTSGAAETQYF. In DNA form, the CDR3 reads TGTGCCAGTCGGACTAGCGGGGCCGCAGAGACCCAGTACTTC.

This chain's CDR3 is CASSSGLAGGNEQYF. In nucleotides, the CDR3 is TGTGCCAGCAGCTCGGGACTAGCGGGGGGGAACGAGCAGTACTTC. The gene calls are TRBV11-2 and TRBJ2-7; the match to TRBD2 covers 16 bases. V lost 4 bases, J lost 5 bases, and 2 bases stayed unmatched. Germline V gene data show CDR1 as SGHAT and CDR2 as FQNNGV. The CDR3 runs 15 residues. Filled out from reference TRBV11-2 and TRBJ2-7, the complete variable domain reads EAGVAQSPRYKIIEKRQSVAFWCNPISGHATLYWYQQILGQGPKLLIQFQNNGVVDDSQLPKDRFSAERLKGVDSTLKIQPAKLEDSAVYLCASSSGLAGGNEQYFGPGTRLTVT.

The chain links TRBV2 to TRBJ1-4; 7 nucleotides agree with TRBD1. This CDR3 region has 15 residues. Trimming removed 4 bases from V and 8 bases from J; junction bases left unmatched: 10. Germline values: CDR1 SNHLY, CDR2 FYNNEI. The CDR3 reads CASSASTGIREKLFF. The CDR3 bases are TGTGCCAGCAGTGCGTCGACAGGGATTCGGGAAAAACTGTTTTTT.

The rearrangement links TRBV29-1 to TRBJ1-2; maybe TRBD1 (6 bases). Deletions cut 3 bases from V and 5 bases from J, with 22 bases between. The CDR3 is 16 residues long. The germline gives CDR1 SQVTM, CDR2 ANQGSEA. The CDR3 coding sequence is TGCAGCGTTGAGGAGGTTGAACAGGGTCCCTCATATGGCTACACCTTC. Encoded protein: CSVEEVEQGPSYGYTF.

CDR3 nucleotide sequence: TGTGCCAGCAGCCAAGGATGGGGGGCGAACACCGGGGAGCTGTTTTTT. It specifies CASSQGWGANTGELFF. The rearrangement links TRBV3-1 (or the pseudogene TRBV3-2) to TRBJ2-2, with D perhaps TRBD2 (6 bases). Germline CDR1 is LGHDT and CDR2 is YNNKEL (reference sequence). This CDR3 region has 16 residues. V lost 1 base to trimming and J lost 0 bases, with 9 bases between them.

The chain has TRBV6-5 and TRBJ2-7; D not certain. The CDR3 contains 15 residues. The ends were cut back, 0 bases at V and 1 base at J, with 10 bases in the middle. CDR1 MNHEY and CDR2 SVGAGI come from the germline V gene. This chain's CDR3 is CASSYSQAVSYEQYF. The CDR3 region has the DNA TGTGCCAGCAGTTACTCGCAGGCTGTTTCCTACGAGCAGTACTTC.

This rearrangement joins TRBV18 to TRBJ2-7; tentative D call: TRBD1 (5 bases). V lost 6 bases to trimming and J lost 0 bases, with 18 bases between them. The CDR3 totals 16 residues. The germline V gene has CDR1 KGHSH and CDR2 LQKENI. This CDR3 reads CASSLLSRGVSYEQYF. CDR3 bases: TGTGCCAGCTCGCTCTTGTCTAGGGGCGTCTCCTACGAGCAGTACTTC.

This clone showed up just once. CDR3 residues: CASSPSVSWSEKLFF. CDR3 coding DNA: TGTGCCAGCTCACCATCGGTGAGTTGGAGTGAAAAACTGTTTTTT. The rearrangement joins TRBV18 to TRBJ1-4; D gene uncertain. Germline V lookup: CDR1 KGHSH, CDR2 LQKENI. This CDR3 contains 15 residues. Trimming took 2 bases from V and 7 from J, leaving 14 bases between them.

This chain's CDR3 is CASSQQRLPTDTQYF. For the CDR3, the DNA is TGTGCCAGCAGCCAACAGCGACTCCCCACAGATACGCAGTATTTT. The chain is built from TRBV3-1 (or the pseudogene TRBV3-2) and TRBJ2-3; no firm D call. V was trimmed by 2 bases and J by 2 bases, leaving 11 bases between them. The CDR3 contains 15 residues. Germline V gene sequence: CDR1 LGHDT, CDR2 YNNKEL (reference sequence).

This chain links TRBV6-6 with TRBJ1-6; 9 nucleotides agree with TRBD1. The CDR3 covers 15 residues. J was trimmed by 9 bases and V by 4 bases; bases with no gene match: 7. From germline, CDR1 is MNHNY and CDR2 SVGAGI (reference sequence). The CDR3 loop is CASSFWPGQGSPLHF. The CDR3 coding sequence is TGTGCCAGCAGTTTTTGGCCGGGACAGGGTTCACCCCTCCACTTT.

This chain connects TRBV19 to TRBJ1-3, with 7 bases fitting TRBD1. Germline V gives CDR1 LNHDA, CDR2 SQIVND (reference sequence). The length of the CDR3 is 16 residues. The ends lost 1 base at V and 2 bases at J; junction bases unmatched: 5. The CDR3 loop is CASSIANTGAGNTIYF. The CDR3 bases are TGTGCCAGTAGTATAGCCAATACAGGGGCTGGAAACACCATATATTTT.